The 22 T cell receptor beta chains below all came from one sample that was sequenced in a study of beta chain features in type 1 diabetes. The entirety of the isolated RNA underwent reverse transcription, so expressed TCRB transcripts were sequenced. Some clones are missing from TCRdb's copy, which holds only in-frame ones; the method was immunoSEQ multiplex PCR. The sample includes fewer than 350,000 clones, roughly 8% of them seen just once. What was sequenced was central memory CD4+ T cells from blood. The receptors stem from a woman aged 18-35 years in good health.

This clone was detected only a few times. The chain combines TRBV7-8 with TRBJ2-5, with 8 bases lining up with TRBD2. V shed 6 bases, J shed 1 base, and the junction held 1 base outside the gene matches. Germline V gene sequence: CDR1 SGHVS, CDR2 FQNEAQ. The CDR3 loop spans 13 amino acids. CDR3 in amino acids: CASRLAVQETQYF. The CDR3 region has the DNA TGTGCCAGCAGACTAGCGGTCCAAGAGACCCAGTACTTC.

J is TRBJ1-1 and V is TRBV11-3; no reliable D call. V gave up 5 bases and J gave up 4 bases, with 11 bases separating them. CDR1 is SGHNT, CDR2 YENEEA, per germline. CDR3 length: 13 amino acids. CDR3 coding DNA: TGTGCCAGCAGCCTCACACGGGGCACTGAAGCTTTCTTT. It is translated as CASSLTRGTEAFF.

In its sample, this clone was seen a few times. The chain couples TRBV4-2 to TRBJ2-3; D ambiguous. CDR3 length: 15 residues. With 3 bases removed from V and 5 bases from J, the gap between germline ends came to 15 bases. Germline V gives CDR1 LGHNA, CDR2 YNFKEQ. CDR3 in amino acids: CASSQTTRPQDTQYF. CDR3 DNA sequence: TGTGCCAGCAGCCAGACCACACGTCCACAAGATACGCAGTATTTT.

This clone was counted between two and nine times. J is TRBJ2-3 and V is TRBV7-9, with a possible D match to TRBD1 (6 bases). CDR3 length: 13 amino acids. Trimming took off 5 bases at V and 6 bases at J, with 12 bases between the two ends. Per germline, CDR1 SEHNR and CDR2 FQNEAQ (reference sequence). The CDR3, as DNA: TGTGCCAGCAGCCCCGACAGGATTGATACGCAGTATTTT. It translates to CASSPDRIDTQYF.

The chain has TRBV6-5 and TRBJ1-2; 10 bases are shared with TRBD1. The germline gives CDR1 MNHEY, CDR2 SVGAGI. The CDR3 sequence is 14 residues long. After removal of 4 bases from V and 7 bases from J, the junction contained 6 bases not matched to a gene. DNA for the CDR3: TGTGCCAGCAGTTCCGGGACAGGGGCTCGTGGCTACACCTTC. It encodes CASSSGTGARGYTF.

This clone was detected only a few times. V gene TRBV7-8 combines with J gene TRBJ2-5; D remains unclear. Looked up from germline, CDR1 is SGHVS and CDR2 is FQNEAQ. The CDR3 consists of 14 residues. V lost 1 base and J 2 bases, leaving 8 bases between the germline ends. This CDR3 reads CASSLGGRQETQYF. CDR3 DNA: TGTGCCAGCAGCTTAGGGGGTAGACAAGAGACCCAGTACTTC.

This clone has more than one count but fewer than ten. The CDR3 DNA sequence: TGTGCCAGCACCCCGGGGGTGTGGCGAAAGGCTTTCTTT. Its translation is CASTPGVWRKAFF. The J gene is TRBJ1-1, the V gene TRBV28; weak D call: TRBD1 (5 bases). CDR1 is MDHEN, CDR2 SYDVKM, per germline. CDR3 length: 13 residues. V lost 7 bases to trimming and J lost 11 bases, with 20 bases between them.

This clone has ten or more counts. V and J are TRBV5-4 and TRBJ2-3, with D possibly TRBD1 on 5 matching bases. This CDR3 spans 14 amino acids. Trimming shortened V by 2 bases and J by 5 bases, and 12 bases separated the two germline ends. Germline values: CDR1 SGHNT, CDR2 YYREEE (reference sequence). The CDR3: CASSLSGRGDTQYF. In DNA, the CDR3 is TGTGCCAGCAGCTTATCAGGGCGCGGAGATACGCAGTATTTT.

Many counts were recorded for this clone. V is TRBV10-2 and J is TRBJ2-7, with 8 bases that match TRBD1. The V gene's germline CDR1 is WSHSY and CDR2 SAAADI. The CDR3 runs to 14 residues. The V and J ends lost 8 bases and 1 base, in that order; junction bases with no gene match: 7. The CDR3 DNA follows: TGCGCCAGCGGGGGGACAGGCCGGTCCTACGAGCAGTACGTC. Translated, it gives CASGGTGRSYEQYV.

The sample holds a few counts of this clone. The chain recombines TRBV7-2 with TRBJ2-7; no clear D. The CDR3 loop spans 12 amino acids. The V and J ends lost 2 bases and 7 bases respectively, with 9 bases between them. Germline CDR1 and CDR2: SGHTA and FQGNSA. DNA for the CDR3: TGTGCCAGCAGCTTATTCCGGTGGGAGCAGTACTTC. Protein: CASSLFRWEQYF.

This clone came up a few times. The chain is built from TRBV21-1 and TRBJ2-5; the table's TRBD2 call for D was not verified on the DNA. TRBV21-1 is a recognized pseudogene. The CDR3 consists of 15 residues. As DNA, the CDR3 is TGTGCCAGCAGCAAAGGCGTCCTGTTATTAGAGACCCAGTACTTC. Protein: CASSKGVLLLETQYF.

For this clone: At one end the junction does not follow the germline gene, possibly because of a read error. The CDR3 sequence is CAASRIQGASHTIYF. The CDR3, as DNA: TGTGCCGCCAGCAGAATCCAGGGGGCCTCGCACACCATATATTTT. The chain couples TRBV15 to TRBJ1-3; 8 bases map to TRBD1. The CDR3 totals 15 residues. Germline V gives CDR1 LNHNV, CDR2 YYDKDF (reference sequence).

This clone has just a few counts. V is TRBV6-1 and J is TRBJ1-2; unclear D gene. Germline V gives CDR1 MNHNS, CDR2 SASEGT. The V end lost 1 base, the J end lost 0 bases, and 9 bases lay between the germline ends. The CDR3 consists of 15 residues. The CDR3 region is CASSEGPTANYGYTF. DNA of the CDR3: TGTGCCAGCAGTGAAGGACCAACTGCTAACTATGGCTACACCTTC.

As for this clone: One end of the junction is discordant with germline, which a read error may explain. The rearrangement joins TRBV7-2 to TRBJ2-5; TRBD2 matches at 8 bases. CDR3 length: 14 residues. Per germline, CDR1 SGHTA and CDR2 FQGNSA. CDR3 in DNA: TGTGCCAGCAGCCTAGCGGGCCATAAGGAGACCCAGTACTTC. Amino acid sequence: CASSLAGHKETQYF.

The rearrangement joins TRBV7-9 to TRBJ2-3, with D perhaps TRBD2 (6 bases). The CDR3 length is 16 residues. Trimming took 10 bases from V and 5 from J, leaving 25 bases between them. In germline, CDR1 is SEHNR, CDR2 FQNEAQ (reference sequence). The CDR3 region is CATSIMAARGKDTQYF. CDR3 sequence (DNA): TGTGCCACTTCAATTATGGCCGCTCGGGGGAAAGATACGCAGTATTTT.

This sequence joins TRBV11-1 and TRBJ2-5; D may correspond to TRBD1 or TRBD2 (5 bases each). Trimming stripped 7 bases from V and 1 base from J, with 13 bases between. The CDR3 sequence is 14 residues long. Per germline, CDR1 SGHAT and CDR2 FQDESV (reference sequence). The CDR3 spells CASTLGRTQETQYF. Written as DNA, the CDR3 is TGTGCCAGCACCTTGGGACGGACCCAAGAGACCCAGTACTTC.

The rearrangement uses TRBV28 and TRBJ1-3; 7 bases are a match to TRBD1. The CDR3 extends over 15 amino acids. Germline CDR1 is MDHEN and CDR2 is SYDVKM. V lost 5 bases, J lost 4 bases, and 8 bases stayed unmatched. The CDR3 reads CASSLLAQGGNTIYF. CDR3 DNA sequence: TGTGCCAGCAGTCTCCTAGCACAGGGGGGAAACACCATATATTTT. Full variable domain (outside the CDR3, taken from reference TRBV28 and TRBJ1-3): DVKVTQSSRYLVKRTGEKVFLECVQDMDHENMFWYRQDPGLGLRLIYFSYDVKMKEKGDIPEGYSVSREKKERFSLILESASTNQTSMYLCASSLLAQGGNTIYFGEGSWLTVV.

Only a few counts were recorded for this clone. V usage is TRBV28 and J usage is TRBJ2-5; weak D call: TRBD1 (6 bases). V was trimmed by 6 bases and J by 5 bases, leaving 13 bases between them. Per the germline V gene, CDR1 is MDHEN and CDR2 is SYDVKM. There are 13 residues in the CDR3. The CDR3 loop is CASRQGNEETQYF. The CDR3, as DNA: TGTGCCAGCAGACAGGGTAACGAGGAGACCCAGTACTTC.

This clone was found a few times. J is TRBJ1-1 and V is TRBV5-6; weak D call: TRBD1 (5 bases). Per germline, CDR1 SGHDT and CDR2 YYEEEE. Trimming removed 2 bases at V and 2 bases at J, with 10 bases between. This CDR3 is 14 amino acids long. CDR3 in DNA: TGTGCCAGCAGCTTACGGACACAAAACACTGAAGCTTTCTTT. Its protein is CASSLRTQNTEAFF.

In its sample, this clone was seen a few times. The chain links TRBV7-2 to TRBJ1-5, with 7 bases lining up with TRBD1. CDR3 length: 15 amino acids. Per the germline V gene, CDR1 is SGHTA and CDR2 is FQGNSA. The trim removed 5 bases at V and 0 bases at J, leaving 4 bases unmatched. The CDR3 region is CASSPGGDSNQPQHF. CDR3 sequence (DNA): TGTGCCAGCAGCCCAGGGGGGGATAGCAATCAGCCCCAGCATTTT.

Turning to this clone: Other DNA sequences in the sample encode the same CDR3. The chain combines TRBV18 with TRBJ2-2; D unclear. The CDR3 is 13 residues long. V lost 2 bases to trimming and J lost 3 bases, with 4 bases between them. Germline CDR1 is KGHSH and CDR2 is LQKENI. The CDR3 bases are TGTGCCAGCTCACCATTGGACACCGGGGAGCTGTTTTTT. Its translation is CASSPLDTGELFF.

This clone has more than one count but fewer than ten. This chain links TRBV5-6 with TRBJ1-5, with D hard to call. Germline V CDR1 and CDR2: SGHDT, YYEEEE. V dropped 1 base and J dropped 7 bases, with 12 bases sitting between them. This CDR3 has 14 residues. As DNA, the CDR3 is TGTGCCAGCAGCTTGAGTGGGTCTTTGCAGCCCCAGCATTTT. It is translated as CASSLSGSLQPQHF. Complete variable domain (other parts from reference TRBV5-6 and TRBJ1-5): DAGVTQSPTHLIKTRGQQVTLRCSPKSGHDTVSWYQQALGQGPQFIFQYYEEEERQRGNFPDRFSGHQFPNYSSELNVNALLLGDSALYLCASSLSGSLQPQHFGDGTRLSIL.